The clone carrying this TCR beta chain has only a few counts. The data originate from a study of T-cell memory formation after mild COVID-19. CDR3 length: 18 amino acids. With V trimmed by 1 base and J by 2 bases, 9 bases remained unmatched. The germline V gene encodes CDR1 SGHAT and CDR2 FQNNGV. In TCRdb, the 5' RACE reads were re-called with MiXCR into one record per CDR3 protein. In the table there are 150,000 or so distinct CDR3 sequences, roughly 30% of which are singletons. Input material: PBMCs or a T cell subset sorted from them (not recorded which). The V gene is TRBV11-2, the J gene TRBJ2-3, with 10 bases aligning to TRBD2. The source of this sequence is an adult woman who had mild COVID-19 (a few samples of this study predate the infection). Cell type and time point are not known. The CDR3 loop reads CASSLGSSGRRSTDTQYF. Written as DNA, the CDR3 is TGTGCCAGCAGCTTAGGATCTAGCGGGAGACGTTCCACAGATACGCAGTATTTT.